A single sample is the source of the 3 T cell receptor beta chains below, sequenced in a study of shared clonotypes between healthy human individuals. Assay used: immunoSEQ multiplex PCR; TCRdb lists only in-frame clones, some missing. The sample includes some 2,500,000 clones, roughly 93% of them seen just once. Sequenced material: naive CD4+ T cells from PBMCs. Documented subset: CD45RA+ positively selected. The receptors shown here come from a man younger than 35 in good health. Some clones in this sample may be carry-over from other donors' samples.

This clone was observed once. Additional DNA sequences in this sample encode the identical CDR3. This chain joins TRBV5-1 and TRBJ2-3; D call uncertain. Germline V gives CDR1 SGHRS, CDR2 YFSETQ. Trimming removed 2 bases from V and 3 bases from J, with 10 bases in between. This CDR3 is built from 14 residues. CDR3: CASSLEGPTDTQYF. Written as DNA, the CDR3 is TGCGCCAGCAGCTTAGAAGGGCCGACAGATACGCAGTATTTT.

The V and J genes are TRBV28 and TRBJ1-2; 12 bases map to TRBD1. This CDR3 region has 17 residues. J lost 2 bases, V lost 5 bases, and 9 bases had no gene match. Germline V gene lookup returns CDR1 MDHEN and CDR2 SYDVKM. In DNA, the CDR3 is TGTGCCAGCAGTCTTACGGGACAGGGGGCTTTGAACTATGGCTACACCTTC. It specifies CASSLTGQGALNYGYTF.

Turning to this clone: Other DNA sequences from this sample encode an identical CDR3 as well. The V and J genes are TRBV18 and TRBJ2-7, with D unresolved. Germline CDR1 reads KGHSH; CDR2 reads LQKENI. The ends were cut back, 2 bases at V and 0 bases at J, with 5 bases in the middle. The CDR3 runs 13 residues. Written as DNA, the CDR3 is TGTGCCAGCTCACCAACCGTCTCCTACGAGCAGTACTTC. It encodes CASSPTVSYEQYF.